Following are 29 T cell receptor beta chains from one sample sequenced in a study of T cell responses to AZD1222 COVID-19 vaccine. TCRdb keeps only in-frame clones here, not all; method: immunoSEQ multiplex PCR. The profile shows tens of thousands of clones, approximately 83% of them singletons. Sequenced material: peripheral blood, taken on day 0 of AZD1222 vaccination. The receptors stem from an adult in good health.

This sequence joins TRBV2 and TRBJ2-7, with D possibly being TRBD1 (6 bases). This CDR3 region has 14 residues. CDR1 and CDR2 (germline): SNHLY, FYNNEI. V lost 3 bases and J lost 4, with 13 bases in between. The CDR3 loop is CASSDGQGIYEQYF. CDR3 nucleotide sequence: TGTGCCAGCAGTGACGGCCAGGGGATTTACGAGCAGTACTTC.

This chain joins TRBV30 and TRBJ2-1; D gene ambiguous. The germline V and J ends were trimmed by 4 bases and 0 bases, with 10 bases remaining between them. Germline CDR1 is GTSNPN and CDR2 is SVGIG (reference sequence). There are 14 residues in the CDR3. In DNA, the CDR3 is TGTGCCTGGACGAATCAGATCTCCTACAATGAGCAGTTCTTC. This gives the protein CAWTNQISYNEQFF.

J is TRBJ1-1 and V is TRBV7-3; D uncertain. The CDR3 contains 13 residues. Trimming removed 5 bases from V and 3 bases from J, with 10 bases in between. Looked up from germline, CDR1 is SGHTA and CDR2 is FQGTGA. CDR3 bases: TGTGCCAGCAGCCAGATGGGTCACACTGAAGCTTTCTTT. This gives the protein CASSQMGHTEAFF. The full variable domain, in which reference TRBV7-3 and TRBJ1-1 provide the parts outside the CDR3, is GAGVSQTPSNKVTEKGKYVELRCDPISGHTALYWYRQSLGQGPEFLIYFQGTGAADDSGLPNDRFFAVRPEGSVSTLKIQRTERGDSAVYLCASSQMGHTEAFFGQGTRLTVV.

This chain joins TRBV28 and TRBJ1-1, with D perhaps matching TRBD1 (5 bases). Germline CDR1 reads MDHEN; CDR2 reads SYDVKM. The V end lost 4 bases, the J end lost 2 bases, and 14 bases lay between the germline ends. This CDR3 contains 15 residues. The CDR3 loop is CASSSPGGTNTEAFF. As DNA, the CDR3 is TGTGCCAGCAGTTCCCCCGGGGGAACAAACACTGAAGCTTTCTTT.

The V call is TRBV6-5, the J call TRBJ1-5; possible D gene TRBD1, 6 bases. The germline gives CDR1 MNHEY, CDR2 SVGAGI. V shed 2 bases and J shed 8 bases, with 13 bases lying between them. The length of the CDR3 is 14 residues. CDR3 nucleotide sequence: TGTGCCAGCAGTTACGGGGGCGCCGCGGAGCCCCAGCATTTT. The encoded protein is CASSYGGAAEPQHF.

The chain has TRBV6-5 and TRBJ1-5, with D unresolved. V lost 6 bases and J lost 1, with 7 bases in between. This CDR3 contains 13 residues. From germline, CDR1 is MNHEY and CDR2 SVGAGI. CDR3 amino acids: CASSRQSNQPQHF. DNA of the CDR3: TGTGCCAGCAGCCGTCAGAGCAATCAGCCCCAGCATTTT.

The chain employs TRBV30 and TRBJ1-1, with 7 bases fitting TRBD1. Trimming took 3 bases from V and 4 from J; bases not matched to a gene: 11. The CDR3 loop spans 15 amino acids. CDR1 is GTSNPN, CDR2 SVGIG, per germline (reference sequence). The CDR3 DNA reads as TGTGCCTGGAGCCTGGCAGGGGGATTTGGCACTGAAGCTTTCTTT. Translating gives CAWSLAGGFGTEAFF.

J is TRBJ1-1 and V is TRBV11-2, with D tentatively TRBD1 (5 bases). The CDR3 sequence is 16 residues long. Per the germline V gene, CDR1 is SGHAT and CDR2 is FQNNGV. The V and J ends lost 2 bases and 1 base respectively, with 14 bases between them. The CDR3 DNA reads TGTGCCAGCAGCTTAAACCCTGGGACTCCGAACACTGAAGCTTTCTTT. It translates to CASSLNPGTPNTEAFF.

This chain joins TRBV13 and TRBJ1-1; the match to TRBD1 covers 7 bases. CDR3 length: 13 amino acids. The germline V gene has CDR1 PRHDT and CDR2 FYEKMQ (reference sequence). V was pared by 5 bases and J by 7 bases, with 7 bases of the junction left unmatched. The CDR3 nucleotides read TGTGCCAGCAGCCCAAGGGGGCGGAATGAAGCTTTCTTT. This gives the protein CASSPRGRNEAFF.

The V and J genes are TRBV19 and TRBJ1-5; possibly TRBD1 for D (6 bases). CDR1 is LNHDA, CDR2 SQIVND, per germline (reference sequence). The CDR3 contains 15 residues. V was clipped by 7 bases and J by 1 base, with 14 bases between them. In nucleotides, the CDR3 is TGTGCCAGTACCCCGACAGGTACAAGCAATCAGCCCCAGCATTTT. Translating it yields CASTPTGTSNQPQHF.

A single count supports this clone. The chain combines TRBV27 with TRBJ2-7, with TRBD2 matching over 14 bases. CDR3 length: 13 residues. Germline assignment: CDR1 MNHEY and CDR2 SMNVEV (reference sequence). V was pared by 10 bases and J by 8 bases, with 7 bases of the junction left unmatched. CDR3 bases: TGTGCCACTCGGACTAGCGGGAGGTGGCAGCAGTACTTC. Translating gives CATRTSGRWQQYF.

This clone is medium-sized in the sample. The chain links TRBV6-4 to TRBJ2-3, with TRBD2 identical over 8 bases. The CDR3 length is 15 residues. The V gene's germline CDR1 is MRHNA and CDR2 SNTAGT. V trimming: 2 bases; J trimming: 0 bases; junction bases outside the gene matches: 1. CDR3 nucleotides: TGTGCCAGCAGTGACGGACTAGCTAGCACAGATACGCAGTATTTT. Its protein is CASSDGLASTDTQYF.

DNA for the CDR3: TGTGCCAGCAGCCAAGAAGGGGCGGGTACTGAAGCTTTCTTT. This translates into CASSQEGAGTEAFF. The J gene is TRBJ1-1, the V gene TRBV3-1 (or the pseudogene TRBV3-2), with a possible D match to TRBD1 (5 bases). Germline loops: CDR1 LGHDT, CDR2 YNNKEL (reference sequence). The CDR3 has 14 residues. Trimming pared 0 bases from V and 5 bases from J, leaving 10 bases between.

The chain carries TRBV6-5 and TRBJ1-5; a possible D gene is TRBD1 (5 bases). Trimming removed 0 bases from V and 4 bases from J, with 10 bases in between. CDR1 is MNHEY and CDR2 is SVGAGI in the germline V gene. CDR3 length: 15 residues. Written as DNA, the CDR3 is TGTGCCAGCAGTTACTCGGCAGGGCAAAATCAGCCCCAGCATTTT. This sequence encodes CASSYSAGQNQPQHF.

V and J are TRBV27 and TRBJ2-7, with TRBD1 matching over 7 bases. The CDR3 has 14 residues. Looked up from germline, CDR1 is MNHEY and CDR2 is SMNVEV (reference sequence). V shed 6 bases, J shed 0 bases, and the junction held 5 bases outside the gene matches. The CDR3 DNA reads as TGTGCCAGCAGCCAGGACAGGAACTCCTACGAGCAGTACTTC. Amino acid sequence: CASSQDRNSYEQYF.

Only one count was recorded for this clone. Here the CDR3 DNA reads TGCGCCAGCAGCTTGGCCTCTACAGAAGAGACCCAGTACTTC. Translated, it gives CASSLASTEETQYF. V usage is TRBV5-1 and J usage is TRBJ2-5; D call uncertain. Trimming took off 0 bases at V and 3 bases at J, with 9 bases between the two ends. CDR1 and CDR2 (germline): SGHRS, YFSETQ. This CDR3 is built from 14 residues.

In its sample, this clone ranks as medium-sized (0.01 to 0.1%). J is TRBJ2-3 and V is TRBV7-9; D might be TRBD2 (6 bases). This CDR3 has 14 residues. V was clipped by 8 bases and J by 0 bases, with 12 bases between them. CDR1 and CDR2 (germline): SEHNR, FQNEAQ (reference sequence). CDR3 amino acids: CASLPSGSTDTQYF. Here the CDR3 DNA reads TGTGCCAGCCTACCCAGCGGGAGCACAGATACGCAGTATTTT.

V gene TRBV24-1 combines with J gene TRBJ2-1; 8 bases fit TRBD2. Germline CDR1 is KGHDR and CDR2 is SFDVKD. The CDR3 is 15 residues long. V shed 6 bases and J 10 bases; nucleotides not matched to a gene: 13. The DNA of the CDR3 is TGTGCCACCAGTACCCTGGCTAGCGGGCAACGGGAGCAGTTCTTC. This encodes CATSTLASGQREQFF.

The V call is TRBV3-1 (or the pseudogene TRBV3-2), the J call TRBJ2-3; D gene unclear. Trimming took 0 bases from V and 6 from J, leaving 4 bases between them. CDR3 length: 12 residues. Germline V lookup: CDR1 LGHDT, CDR2 YNNKEL (reference sequence). CDR3 in amino acids: CASSQDWDTQYF. In nucleotides, the CDR3 is TGTGCCAGCAGCCAAGATTGGGATACGCAGTATTTT.

The chain employs TRBV18 and TRBJ1-1; no firm D call. CDR1 and CDR2 (germline): KGHSH, LQKENI. Trimming left V 3 bases short and J 1 base short, with 9 bases between. The CDR3 is made up of 14 amino acids. DNA for the CDR3: TGTGCCAGCTCACCGGGTTCCGAGAACACTGAAGCTTTCTTT. Its translation: CASSPGSENTEAFF.

The chain combines TRBV6-1 with TRBJ2-1; TRBD2 matches 7 bases. Germline CDR1 is MNHNS and CDR2 is SASEGT. Germline trimming cut 2 bases from V and 2 bases from J; bases unmatched to any gene: 0. The CDR3 sequence is 14 residues long. The CDR3 here is CASSELAAYNEQFF. In DNA, the CDR3 is TGTGCCAGCAGTGAACTAGCGGCCTACAATGAGCAGTTCTTC.

The chain links TRBV7-2 to TRBJ2-2, with D hard to call. Germline CDR1 is SGHTA and CDR2 is FQGNSA. This CDR3 contains 14 residues. Trimming took 3 bases from V and 3 from J, leaving 8 bases between them. The CDR3 coding sequence is TGTGCCAGCAGCTTCACCCGGGACACCGGGGAGCTGTTTTTT. Its translation: CASSFTRDTGELFF.

This clone was seen once. The chain is built from TRBV5-1 and TRBJ2-2, with unresolved D. The germline gives CDR1 SGHRS, CDR2 YFSETQ. The CDR3 runs to 15 residues. The ends were cut back, 0 bases at V and 1 base at J, with 7 bases in the middle. The CDR3 nucleotides are TGCGCCAGCAGCTTGGCCGTAGGGAACACCGGGGAGCTGTTTTTT. It encodes CASSLAVGNTGELFF.

The chain employs TRBV5-5 and TRBJ1-4, with D unresolved. This CDR3 region has 15 residues. Germline loops: CDR1 SGHKS, CDR2 YYEKEE (reference sequence). Deletions cut 0 bases from V and 4 bases from J, with 10 bases between. As DNA, the CDR3 is TGTGCCAGCAGCTTGGATCCGGCGAATAATGAAAAACTGTTTTTT. Translation gives CASSLDPANNEKLFF.

The V and J genes are TRBV4-1 and TRBJ1-2, with D possibly being TRBD1 (5 bases). Trimming cost V 4 bases and J 5 bases, with 17 bases left between them. Germline loops: CDR1 MGHRA, CDR2 YSYEKL. The CDR3 spans 15 residues. CDR3 DNA sequence: TGCGCCAGCAGCCCCAGCCGGGGGGGTGCGTATGGCTACACCTTC. Protein: CASSPSRGGAYGYTF.

This clone was counted a few times. The J gene is TRBJ1-4, the V gene TRBV19; TRBD1 matches at 7 bases. There are 14 residues in the CDR3. CDR1 is LNHDA and CDR2 is SQIVND in the germline V gene (reference sequence). V was pared by 6 bases and J by 7 bases, with 8 bases of the junction left unmatched. CDR3 in amino acids: CASRESGTAEKLFF. The CDR3 nucleotides read TGTGCCAGTAGGGAATCCGGGACAGCTGAAAAACTGTTTTTT.

The genes are TRBV19 and TRBJ1-3; D ambiguous. Looked up from germline, CDR1 is LNHDA and CDR2 is SQIVND (reference sequence). This CDR3 has 16 residues. Trimming shortened V by 4 bases and J by 1 base, and 14 bases separated the two germline ends. CDR3 sequence: CASSKVADYSGNTIYF. Written as DNA, the CDR3 is TGTGCCAGTAGTAAGGTGGCCGACTATTCTGGAAACACCATATATTTT.

The chain carries TRBV11-2 and TRBJ2-1; D not certain. Germline CDR1 SGHAT, CDR2 FQNNGV. V was cut by 5 bases and J by 5 bases, with 16 bases left in between. This CDR3 region has 15 residues. The chain's CDR3 is CASSPMMSANNEQFF. The CDR3 DNA reads as TGTGCCAGCAGCCCGATGATGAGCGCCAACAATGAGCAGTTCTTC.

The V call is TRBV7-9, the J call TRBJ1-4; D is perhaps TRBD1 (5 bases). The germline gives CDR1 SEHNR, CDR2 FQNEAQ (reference sequence). V lost 2 bases, J lost 7 bases, and 17 bases lay in between. The CDR3 spans 16 residues. CDR3 loop: CASSLSVGTLGEKLFF. The CDR3 DNA reads TGTGCCAGCAGCTTATCCGTCGGGACGCTAGGTGAAAAACTGTTTTTT.